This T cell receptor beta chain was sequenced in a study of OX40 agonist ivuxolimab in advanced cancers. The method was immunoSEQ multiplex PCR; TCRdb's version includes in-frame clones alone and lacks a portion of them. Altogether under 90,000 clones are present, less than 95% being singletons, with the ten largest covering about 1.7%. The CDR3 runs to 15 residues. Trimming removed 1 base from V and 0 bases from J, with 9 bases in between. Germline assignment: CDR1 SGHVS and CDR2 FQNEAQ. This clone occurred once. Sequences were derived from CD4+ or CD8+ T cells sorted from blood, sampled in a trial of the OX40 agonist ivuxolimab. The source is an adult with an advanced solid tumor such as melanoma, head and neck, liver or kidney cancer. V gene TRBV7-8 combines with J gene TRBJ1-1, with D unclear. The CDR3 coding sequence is TGTGCCAGCAGCTTAGGCCAAGGCATGAACACTGAAGCTTTCTTT. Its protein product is CASSLGQGMNTEAFF.